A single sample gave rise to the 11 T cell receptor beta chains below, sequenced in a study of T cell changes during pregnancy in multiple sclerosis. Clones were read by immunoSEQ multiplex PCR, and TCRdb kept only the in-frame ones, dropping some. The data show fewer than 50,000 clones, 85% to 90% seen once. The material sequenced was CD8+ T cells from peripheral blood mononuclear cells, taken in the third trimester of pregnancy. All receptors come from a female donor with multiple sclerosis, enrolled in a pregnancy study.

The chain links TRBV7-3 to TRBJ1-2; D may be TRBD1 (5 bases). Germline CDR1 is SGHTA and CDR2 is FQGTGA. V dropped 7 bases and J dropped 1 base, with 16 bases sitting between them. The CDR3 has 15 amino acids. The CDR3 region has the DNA TGTGCCAGCACTCCCGGTCCAGGGATTAACTATGGCTACACCTTC. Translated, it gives CASTPGPGINYGYTF.

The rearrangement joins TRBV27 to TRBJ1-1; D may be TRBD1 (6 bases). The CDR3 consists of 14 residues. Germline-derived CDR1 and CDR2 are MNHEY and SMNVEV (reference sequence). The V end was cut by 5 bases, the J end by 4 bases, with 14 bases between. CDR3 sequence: CASSGWEGGTEAFF. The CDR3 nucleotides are TGTGCCAGCAGTGGGTGGGAAGGGGGCACTGAAGCTTTCTTT.

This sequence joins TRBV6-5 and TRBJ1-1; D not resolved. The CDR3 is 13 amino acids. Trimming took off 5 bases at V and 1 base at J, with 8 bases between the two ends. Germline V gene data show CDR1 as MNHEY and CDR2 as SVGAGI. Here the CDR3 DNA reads TGTGCCAGCAGTATGCGGGAGAACACTGAAGCTTTCTTT. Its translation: CASSMRENTEAFF.

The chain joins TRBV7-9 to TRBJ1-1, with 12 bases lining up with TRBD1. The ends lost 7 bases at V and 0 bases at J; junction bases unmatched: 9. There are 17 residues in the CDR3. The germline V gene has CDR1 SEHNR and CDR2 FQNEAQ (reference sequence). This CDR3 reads CASTPRDRGRMNTEAFF. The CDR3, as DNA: TGTGCCAGCACCCCCCGGGACAGGGGGCGCATGAACACTGAAGCTTTCTTT.

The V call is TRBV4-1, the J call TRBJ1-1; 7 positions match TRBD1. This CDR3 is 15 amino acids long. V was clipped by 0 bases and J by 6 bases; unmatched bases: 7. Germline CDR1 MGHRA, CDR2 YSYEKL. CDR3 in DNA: TGCGCCAGCAGCCAAGAGACAGGGCTCTTGGCTGAAGCTTTCTTT. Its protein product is CASSQETGLLAEAFF.

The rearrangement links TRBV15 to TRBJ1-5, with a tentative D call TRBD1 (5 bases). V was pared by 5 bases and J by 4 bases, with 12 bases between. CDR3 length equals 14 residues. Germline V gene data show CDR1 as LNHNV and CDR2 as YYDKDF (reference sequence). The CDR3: CATSRGGDNQPQHF. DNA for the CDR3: TGTGCCACCAGCCGGGGGGGGGATAATCAGCCCCAGCATTTT.

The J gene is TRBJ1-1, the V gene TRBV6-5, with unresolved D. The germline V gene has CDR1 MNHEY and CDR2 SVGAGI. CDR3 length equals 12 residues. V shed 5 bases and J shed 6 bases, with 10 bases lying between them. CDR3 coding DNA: TGTGCCAGCAGTGTTTCCGGGGCTGAAGCTTTCTTT. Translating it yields CASSVSGAEAFF.

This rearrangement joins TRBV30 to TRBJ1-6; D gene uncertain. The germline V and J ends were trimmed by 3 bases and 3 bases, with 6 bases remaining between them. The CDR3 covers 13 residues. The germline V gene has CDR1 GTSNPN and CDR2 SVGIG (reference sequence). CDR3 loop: CAWSLIYNSPLHF. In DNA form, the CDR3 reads TGTGCCTGGAGCCTTATCTATAATTCACCCCTCCACTTT.

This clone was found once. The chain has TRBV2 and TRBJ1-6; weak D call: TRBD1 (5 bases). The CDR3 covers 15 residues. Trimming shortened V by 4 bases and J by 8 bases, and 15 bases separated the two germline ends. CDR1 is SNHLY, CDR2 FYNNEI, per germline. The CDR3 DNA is TGTGCCAGCAGTGCCGGGGGGGGTATGGATTCACCCCTCCACTTT. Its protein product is CASSAGGGMDSPLHF.

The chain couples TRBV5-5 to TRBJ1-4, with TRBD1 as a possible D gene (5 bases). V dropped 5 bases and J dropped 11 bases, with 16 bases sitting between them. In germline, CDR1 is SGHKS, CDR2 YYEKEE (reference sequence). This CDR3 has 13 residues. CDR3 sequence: CASRGGEGPKLFF. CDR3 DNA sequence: TGTGCCAGCAGGGGGGGGGAAGGGCCGAAACTGTTTTTT.

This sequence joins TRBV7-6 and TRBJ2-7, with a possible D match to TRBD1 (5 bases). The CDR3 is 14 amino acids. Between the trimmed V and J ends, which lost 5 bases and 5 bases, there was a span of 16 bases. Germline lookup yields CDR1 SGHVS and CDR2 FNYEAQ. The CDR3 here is CASSPTGRVHEQYF. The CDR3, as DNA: TGTGCCAGCAGCCCCACCGGCAGGGTCCACGAGCAGTACTTC.